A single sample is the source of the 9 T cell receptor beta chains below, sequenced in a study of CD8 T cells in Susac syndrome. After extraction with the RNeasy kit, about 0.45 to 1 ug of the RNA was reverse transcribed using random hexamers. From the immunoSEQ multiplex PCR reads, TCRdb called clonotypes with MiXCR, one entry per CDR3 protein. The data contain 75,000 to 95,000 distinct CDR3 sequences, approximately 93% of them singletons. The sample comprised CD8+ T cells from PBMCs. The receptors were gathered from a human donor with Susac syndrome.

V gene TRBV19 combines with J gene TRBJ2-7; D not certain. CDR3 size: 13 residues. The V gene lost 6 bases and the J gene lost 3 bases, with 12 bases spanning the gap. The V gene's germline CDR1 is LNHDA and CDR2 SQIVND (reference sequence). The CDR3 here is CASSLTTYYEQYF. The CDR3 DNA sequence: TGTGCCAGTAGCCTGACCACGTACTACGAGCAGTACTTC.

CDR3 sequence: CASSPGTGSMWGYTF. The CDR3 bases are TGCGCCAGCAGCCCGGGGACAGGGAGTATGTGGGGCTACACCTTC. The V gene is TRBV5-1, the J gene TRBJ1-2; TRBD1 matches at 9 bases. The germline CDR1 and CDR2 sequences are SGHRS and YFSETQ. The V segment lost 4 bases and the J segment 8 bases; nucleotides outside the gene matches: 12. The CDR3 contains 15 residues.

CDR3 sequence (DNA): TGTGCCAGCAGTTACGAGTTAGCGGGAGAGTCTTACAATGAGCAGTTCTTC. Residues: CASSYELAGESYNEQFF. The chain links TRBV6-2 or TRBV6-3 to TRBJ2-1; TRBD2 agrees at 9 bases. The ends lost 2 bases at V and 4 bases at J; junction bases unmatched: 9. Germline lookup yields CDR1 MNHEY and CDR2 SVGEGT. The CDR3 is 17 amino acids.

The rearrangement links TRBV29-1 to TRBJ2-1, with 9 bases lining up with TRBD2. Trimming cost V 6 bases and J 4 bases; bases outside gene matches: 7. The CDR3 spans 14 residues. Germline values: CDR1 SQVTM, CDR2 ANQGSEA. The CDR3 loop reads CSVTGREGYNEQFF. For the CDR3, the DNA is TGCAGCGTCACGGGGCGGGAGGGTTACAATGAGCAGTTCTTC.

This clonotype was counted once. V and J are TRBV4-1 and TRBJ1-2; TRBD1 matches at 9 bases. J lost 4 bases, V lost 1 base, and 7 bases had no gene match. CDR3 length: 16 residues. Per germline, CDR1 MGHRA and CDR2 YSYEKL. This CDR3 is CASSQVPGTGTYGYTF. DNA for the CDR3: TGCGCCAGCAGCCAAGTTCCCGGGACAGGGACCTATGGCTACACCTTC.

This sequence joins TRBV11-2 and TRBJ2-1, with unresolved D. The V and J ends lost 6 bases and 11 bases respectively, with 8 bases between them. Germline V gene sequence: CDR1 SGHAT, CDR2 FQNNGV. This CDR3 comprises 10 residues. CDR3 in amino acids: CASSLDKQFF. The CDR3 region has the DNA TGTGCCAGCAGTCTAGACAAGCAGTTCTTC.

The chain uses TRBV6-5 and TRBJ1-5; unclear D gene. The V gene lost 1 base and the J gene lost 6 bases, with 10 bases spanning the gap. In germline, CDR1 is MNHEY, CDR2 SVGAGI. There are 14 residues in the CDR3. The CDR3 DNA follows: TGTGCCAGCAGTTACTGGGGTCCAGGTCAGCCCCAGCATTTT. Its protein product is CASSYWGPGQPQHF.

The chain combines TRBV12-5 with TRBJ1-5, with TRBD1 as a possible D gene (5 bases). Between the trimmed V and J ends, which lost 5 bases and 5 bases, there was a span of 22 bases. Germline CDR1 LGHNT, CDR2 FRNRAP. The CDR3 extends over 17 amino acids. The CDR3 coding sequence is TGTGCTAGTGGTCCTTACCCACTAGAGAGGGGCGATCAGCCCCAGCATTTT. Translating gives CASGPYPLERGDQPQHF.

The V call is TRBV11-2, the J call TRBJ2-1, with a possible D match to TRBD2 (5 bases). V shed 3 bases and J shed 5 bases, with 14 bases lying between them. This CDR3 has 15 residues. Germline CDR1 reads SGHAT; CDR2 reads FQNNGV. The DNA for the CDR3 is TGTGCCAGCAGCTTCGTTTCCGGGATTGACAATGAGCAGTTCTTC. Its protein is CASSFVSGIDNEQFF.